The subject of this entry is one T cell receptor beta chain. Its antigen remains unknown. TCRdb re-called the PCR reads with MiXCR. The repertoire holds about 5,400 clones, with more than 35% as singletons. Each patient went into thyroid surgery without having received any treatment. This sample was taken from a study of metastatic and nonmetastatic thyroid tumors. Study-level background: From malignant and benign thyroid patients, repertoires in blood and in tumor or nodule tissue were compared.

Points from the study as a whole: Benign nodules were reported to have significantly lower TCR beta diversity than malignant thyroid tumors, in blood and tumor.

The length of the CDR3 is 18 residues. The germline V and J ends were trimmed by 0 bases and 0 bases, with 15 bases remaining between them. From germline, CDR1 is SGDLS and CDR2 YYNGEE. This receptor was obtained from a female donor with papillary thyroid cancer or a benign thyroid nodule (not recorded which). Some clones in this sample may be carry-over from other donors' samples. The material sequenced was adjacent normal tissue. The rearrangement joins TRBV9 to TRBJ2-2; tentatively, D is TRBD1 (5 bases). The CDR3 sequence is CASSVVGVGRTNTGELFF. The CDR3 nucleotides read TGTGCCAGCAGCGTAGTAGGGGTGGGAAGAACGAACACCGGGGAGCTGTTTTTT.